A selection of T cell receptor beta chains follows, all from one sample in a study of blood T cell repertoires in COVID-19. The data were produced by immunoSEQ multiplex PCR, yet TCRdb's version contains in-frame clones alone and is incomplete. The sample records around 120,000 clones, about 85% being singletons. Sequenced: peripheral blood. The receptors shown here come from a man older than 75 with acute or convalescent COVID-19. Each CDR3 is given with its conserved first and last residue. A D gene is named only where the DNA matches it firmly. Rows give clone size only sometimes, using once, few, many, or a class for an expanded clone.

d_call	clone_size	v_call	j_call	cdr3_length	cdr3_nt	cdr3_aa
.	.	TRBV27	TRBJ2-3	14	TGTGCCTGCGCGGGTGGCGGGGTCACAGATACGCAGTATTTT	CACAGGGVTDTQYF
.	.	TRBV6-5	TRBJ2-5	14	TGTGCCAGCAGTTACTCGTTCCACTACGAGACCCAGTACTTC	CASSYSFHYETQYF
.	.	TRBV20-1	TRBJ2-7	10	TGCAGTGCCGAGGACTTCGAGCAGTACTTC	CSAEDFEQYF
TRBD1	.	TRBV5-4	TRBJ2-7	12	TGTGCCAGCAGTACAGGGGGTTACGAGCAGTACTTC	CASSTGGYEQYF
TRBD2	.	TRBV7-3	TRBJ2-3	19	TGTGCCAGCAGCTTAACTCGGACTAGCGGGGGGGCTGGCACAGATACGCAGTATTTT	CASSLTRTSGGAGTDTQYF
.	.	TRBV5-1	TRBJ1-2	15	TGCGCCAGCAGCTTGGGGACAACCGCTAACTATGGCTACACCTTC	CASSLGTTANYGYTF
.	.	TRBV28	TRBJ1-5	18	TGTGCCAGCAAGTCTGGGCGTTTACAGGAGCCTTCCGGTCAGCCCCAGCATTTT	CASKSGRLQEPSGQPQHF
.	once	TRBV7-3	TRBJ2-5	13	TGTGCCAGCAGCTTAGGAGGGAGTGGGACCCAGTACTTC	CASSLGGSGTQYF
TRBD1	.	TRBV6-5	TRBJ1-2	14	TGTGCCAGCAGCCGGACAGGGAATAACTATGGCTACACCTTC	CASSRTGNNYGYTF
.	once	TRBV10-1	TRBJ1-1	12	TGCGCCAGCAGTGAGCGGGGGACTGAAGCTTTCTTT	CASSERGTEAFF
TRBD1	few	TRBV5-1	TRBJ2-3	15	TGCGCCAGCAAGACCGGACAGGGGTCGACAGATACGCAGTATTTT	CASKTGQGSTDTQYF
.	.	TRBV25-1	TRBJ2-7	15	TGTGCCAGCAGTGACTTAGGGACAAACTACTACGAGCAGTACTTC	CASSDLGTNYYEQYF
.	.	TRBV7-2	TRBJ1-2	15	TGTGCCAGCAGCTTAGACGGGGGGTATGGCTATGGCTACACCTTC	CASSLDGGYGYGYTF
TRBD1	few	TRBV7-7	TRBJ2-5	15	TGTGCCAGCAGCTTGGGACAGGAGCCCTGGGAGACCCAGTACTTC	CASSLGQEPWETQYF
.	.	TRBV3-1/TRBV3-2	TRBJ1-5	17	TGTGCCAGCAGCCAGGGCGGGACCCCATATAGCAATCAGCCCCAGCATTTT	CASSQGGTPYSNQPQHF
.	.	TRBV3-1/TRBV3-2	TRBJ1-2	15	TGTGCCAGCAGCCCATTGGGGGGGCCGAACTATGGCTACACCTTC	CASSPLGGPNYGYTF
TRBD1	.	TRBV6-6	TRBJ1-5	15	TGTGCCAGCAGTCAGAAGGGGGCCTCCAATCAGCCCCAGCATTTT	CASSQKGASNQPQHF
TRBD1	.	TRBV6-1	TRBJ1-5	14	TGTGCCAGCAGTGAAGTGACAGGGGACCAGCCCCAGCATTTT	CASSEVTGDQPQHF
.	.	TRBV5-1	TRBJ2-1	16	TGCGCCAGCAGCTTGGCTGGGGCGGATGTCTACAATGAGCAGTTCTTC	CASSLAGADVYNEQFF
TRBD1	.	TRBV3-1/TRBV3-2	TRBJ2-1	16	TGTGCCAGCAGCCAGCAACCGGGACAGGGGACGAGTGAGCAGTTCTTC	CASSQQPGQGTSEQFF
.	.	TRBV7-3	TRBJ1-1	14	TGTGCCAGCAGCTTAAGGGGCGGGGGCACTGAAGCTTTCTTT	CASSLRGGGTEAFF
.	once	TRBV10-3	TRBJ2-1	13	TGTGCCATCAGTGACAGCTCCTACAATGAGCAGTTCTTC	CAISDSSYNEQFF
TRBD1	.	TRBV6-6	TRBJ2-7	15	TGTGCCAGCAGTTTTACGGGACAGGTGATAGGCGAGCAGTACTTC	CASSFTGQVIGEQYF
.	.	TRBV19	TRBJ1-4	13	TGTGCCAGTAGTCGGGGAACTAATGAAAAACTGTTTTTT	CASSRGTNEKLFF
.	once	TRBV11-3	TRBJ1-3	14	TGTGCCAGCAGCGTACAGGGAGCTGGAAACACCATATATTTT	CASSVQGAGNTIYF
TRBD2	.	TRBV14	TRBJ2-1	16	TGTGCCAGCAACCTCGGGGCTAGCGGGATATTCAATGAGCAGTTCTTC	CASNLGASGIFNEQFF
TRBD2	few	TRBV7-8	TRBJ2-1	15	TGTGCCAGCAGCTCGGGACTAGCGGCCAACAATGAGCAGTTCTTC	CASSSGLAANNEQFF
.	.	TRBV7-3	TRBJ1-1	14	TGTGCCAGCAGCTTAAGCCAGGCTAACACTGAAGCTTTCTTT	CASSLSQANTEAFF
TRBD1	.	TRBV27	TRBJ1-2	14	TGTGCCAGCAGGGTGGGACAGGGCAACTATGGCTACACCTTC	CASRVGQGNYGYTF
.	.	TRBV14	TRBJ2-1	13	TGTGCCAGCGGGTTACCAGGGGCAAATGTGCAGTTCTTC	CASGLPGANVQFF
.	.	TRBV7-9	TRBJ1-2	12	TGTGCCAGCAGCCCCGCTAACTATGGCTACACCTTC	CASSPANYGYTF
.	.	TRBV10-3	TRBJ1-4	17	TGTGCCATCAGTGACCCGGGCAGGGGCACGTTTAATGAAAAACTGTTTTTT	CAISDPGRGTFNEKLFF
.	.	TRBV27	TRBJ1-1	16	TGTGCCAGCAGACGAGGGGAGGGCTACATGAACACTGAAGCTTTCTTT	CASRRGEGYMNTEAFF
.	.	TRBV7-2	TRBJ1-5	13	TGTGCCAGCAGTAAACAGCAGGATCAGCCCCAGCATTTT	CASSKQQDQPQHF
.	.	TRBV25-1	TRBJ2-2	14	TGTGCCAGCAGTGAATACTCTAACACCGGGGAGCTGTTTTTT	CASSEYSNTGELFF
.	once	TRBV27	TRBJ1-1	13	TGTGCCAGCAGTCGTACAAGGAACACTGAAGCTTTCTTT	CASSRTRNTEAFF
.	.	TRBV7-2	TRBJ2-7	15	TGTGCCAGCAGCTTAGTAGGGGGTTTGTTCGACGAGCAGTACTTC	CASSLVGGLFDEQYF
TRBD1	.	TRBV7-2	TRBJ1-1	15	TGTGCCAGCAGCGTAACAGGGGCCTCTAACACTGAAGCTTTCTTT	CASSVTGASNTEAFF
.	.	TRBV10-3	TRBJ2-1	13	TGTGCCATAACTGACAGGTCCTACAATGAGCAGTTCTTC	CAITDRSYNEQFF
.	.	TRBV5-4	TRBJ1-4	14	TGTGCCAGCAGCTTGGGAGGAGCTAATGAAAAACTGTTTTTT	CASSLGGANEKLFF
.	.	TRBV14	TRBJ2-2	13	TGTGCCAGCAGCCAACAACAGACCGGGGAGCTGTTTTTT	CASSQQQTGELFF
.	.	TRBV19	TRBJ2-2	15	TGTGCCAGTAGTATTGCCAGGGGATCTTCCGGGGAGCTGTTTTTT	CASSIARGSSGELFF
TRBD1	once	TRBV2	TRBJ2-5	14	TGTGCCAGCAGCGCACCGGGACAGGGCGAGACCCAGTACTTC	CASSAPGQGETQYF
TRBD2	.	TRBV24-1	TRBJ2-3	15	TGTGCCACCAGTGGGGAAGCGGGAGTAACAGATACGCAGTATTTT	CATSGEAGVTDTQYF
TRBD2	.	TRBV5-4	TRBJ2-2	15	TGTGCCAGCAGCTTGCCTAGCGGGAGCGCCGGGGAGCTGTTTTTT	CASSLPSGSAGELFF
TRBD2	.	TRBV5-5	TRBJ2-1	15	TGTGCCAGCAGCGGCGCGGGGGGCACCTACAATGAGCAGTTCTTC	CASSGAGGTYNEQFF
TRBD1	.	TRBV27	TRBJ1-6	14	TGTGCCAGCAGCCTGGACAGGGAGGGTTCACCCCTCCACTTT	CASSLDREGSPLHF
.	.	TRBV3-1/TRBV3-2	TRBJ1-1	13	TGTGCCAGCAGCCAACAAAACAAGGGGGTAGCTTTCTTT	CASSQQNKGVAFF
.	once	TRBV5-4	TRBJ2-3	14	TGTGCCAGCAGCTTGGGGGGGGGCACAGATACGCAGTATTTT	CASSLGGGTDTQYF
TRBD2	.	TRBV18	TRBJ2-3	14	TGTGCCAGCTCACCGGCGGGGGGGGCAGATACGCAGTATTTT	CASSPAGGADTQYF
TRBD1	.	TRBV10-3	TRBJ1-2	16	TGTGCCATCAGTGAGCGAGGACCGGGACAGAACTATGGCTACACCTTC	CAISERGPGQNYGYTF
TRBD1	.	TRBV6-2/TRBV6-3	TRBJ2-7	13	TGTGCCAGCAGTTACAGGACAGGGAACGAGCAGTACTTC	CASSYRTGNEQYF
.	.	TRBV11-2	TRBJ1-1	16	TGTGCCAGCAGCTTAGCCAACCCAGGGTGGGGCACTGAAGCTTTCTTT	CASSLANPGWGTEAFF